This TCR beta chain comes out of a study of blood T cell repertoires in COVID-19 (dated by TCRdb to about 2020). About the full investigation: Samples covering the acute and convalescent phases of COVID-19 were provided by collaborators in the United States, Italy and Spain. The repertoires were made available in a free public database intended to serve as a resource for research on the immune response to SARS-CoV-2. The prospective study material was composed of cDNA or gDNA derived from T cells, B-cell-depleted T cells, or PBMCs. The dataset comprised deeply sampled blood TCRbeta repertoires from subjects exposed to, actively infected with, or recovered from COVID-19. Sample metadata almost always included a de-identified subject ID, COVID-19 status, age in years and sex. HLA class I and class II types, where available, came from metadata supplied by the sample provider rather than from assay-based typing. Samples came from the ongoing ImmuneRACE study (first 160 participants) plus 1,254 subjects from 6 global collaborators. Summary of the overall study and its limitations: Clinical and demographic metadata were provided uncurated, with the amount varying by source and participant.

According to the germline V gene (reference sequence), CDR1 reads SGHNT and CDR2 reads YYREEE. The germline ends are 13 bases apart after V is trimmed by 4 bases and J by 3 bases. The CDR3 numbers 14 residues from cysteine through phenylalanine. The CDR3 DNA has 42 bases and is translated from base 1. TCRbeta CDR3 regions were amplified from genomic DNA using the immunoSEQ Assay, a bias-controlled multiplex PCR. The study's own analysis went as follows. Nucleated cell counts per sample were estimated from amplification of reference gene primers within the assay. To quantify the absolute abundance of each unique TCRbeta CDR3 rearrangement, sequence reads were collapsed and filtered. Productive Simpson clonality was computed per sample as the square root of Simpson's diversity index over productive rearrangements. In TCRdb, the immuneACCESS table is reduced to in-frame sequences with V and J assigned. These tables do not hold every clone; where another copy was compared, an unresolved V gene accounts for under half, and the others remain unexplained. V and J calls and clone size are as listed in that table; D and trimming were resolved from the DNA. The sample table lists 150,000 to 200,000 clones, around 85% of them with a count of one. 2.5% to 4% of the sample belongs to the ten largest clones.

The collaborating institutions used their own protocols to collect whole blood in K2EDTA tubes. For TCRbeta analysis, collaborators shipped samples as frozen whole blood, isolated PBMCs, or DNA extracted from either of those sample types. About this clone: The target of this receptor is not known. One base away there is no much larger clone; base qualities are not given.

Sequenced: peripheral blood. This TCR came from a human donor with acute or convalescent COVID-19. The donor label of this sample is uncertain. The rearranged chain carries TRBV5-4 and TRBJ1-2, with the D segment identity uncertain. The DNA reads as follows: TGTGCCAGCAGCCCGGTCCTAGATGACTATGGCTACACCTTC. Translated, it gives CASSPVLDDYGYTF. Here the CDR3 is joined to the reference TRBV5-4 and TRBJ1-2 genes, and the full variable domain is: ETGVTQSPTHLIKTRGQQVTLRCSSQSGHNTVSWYQQALGQGPQFIFQYYREEENGRGNFPPRFSGLQFPNYSSELNVNALELDDSALYLCASSPVLDDYGYTFGSGTRLTVV.